This T cell receptor (beta chain) derives from a study of blood T cell repertoires in COVID-19 (dated by TCRdb to 2020 to 2021). Some background on the complete study: Samples from collaborators originated in the United States, Italy and Spain and spanned both the acute and convalescent phases of COVID-19. Where available, HLA class I and class II types were taken from metadata supplied by the sample provider and were not determined by assay-based typing. A freely available public database, intended as a resource for researchers studying the immune response to SARS-CoV-2, is where the repertoires were released. The samples were drawn from the first 160 participants of the ongoing ImmuneRACE study and from 950 to 1,500 subjects provided by 6 global collaborators. The prospective study material was composed of cDNA or gDNA derived from T cells, B-cell-depleted T cells, or PBMCs. The sample metadata nearly always contained a de-identified subject ID, COVID-19 status, age in years and sex. Subjects who had been exposed to COVID-19, were actively infected with it, or had recovered from it provided the deeply sampled blood TCRbeta repertoires that made up the dataset.

Broad study findings and their caveats: The amount of clinical and demographic metadata varied by source and participant and was provided uncurated.

TCRbeta CDR3 regions were amplified from genomic DNA using the immunoSEQ Assay, a bias-controlled multiplex PCR. Under the source paper's analysis protocol: Nucleated cell counts per sample were estimated from amplification of reference gene primers within the assay. To quantify the absolute abundance of each unique TCRbeta CDR3 rearrangement, sequence reads were collapsed and filtered. For each sample, productive Simpson clonality was calculated as the square root of Simpson's diversity index across productive rearrangements. TCRdb mirrors the immuneACCESS table, restricted to in-frame sequences. Some clones are absent from its copies; in checked studies, under half trace to an unresolved V gene, and the reason for the others is unknown. V and J calls and clone size are as listed in that table; D and trimming were resolved from the DNA. The sample profile shows a few hundred thousand clones; 70% to 90% of them were found once. About 3% of the sample is in the top ten clones.

One collaborating source in Seattle enrolled patients while the patients were actively infected and followed the patients over time throughout the course of disease. Each collaborating institution followed its own protocols to collect whole blood in K2EDTA tubes. For TCRbeta analysis, collaborators shipped samples in one of three forms: frozen whole blood, isolated PBMCs, or DNA extracted from either of those sample types. From the cysteine through the phenylalanine, the CDR3 covers 17 amino acids. Only the CDR3 DNA is retained, 51 bases long and in frame from the first base. CDR1 and CDR2 were assigned from the germline V gene as SGHRS and YFSETQ. Trimming accounts for 2 bases at V and 6 bases at J, while the number of junction bases matched to no gene is 12. Worth noting for this clone: Its target antigen remains unknown. No base-level quality is on record; no much larger clone is a single base apart.

The sample taken for sequencing was peripheral blood. The chain is made from TRBV5-1 and TRBJ2-3, with TRBD2 identical over 10 junction bases. This TCR was sampled from a woman under 40 with COVID-19, enrolled during active disease. The nucleotide sequence reads as follows: TGCGCCAGCAGCTTTCCTAGCGGGAGTATATTGACGGATACGCAGTATTTT. The translation is CASSFPSGSILTDTQYF. With the portions outside the CDR3 filled from the reference TRBV5-1 and TRBJ2-3 genes, the complete variable region becomes KAGVTQTPRYLIKTRGQQVTLSCSPISGHRSVSWYQQTPGQGLQFLFEYFSETQRNKGNFPGRFSGRQFSNSRSEMNVSTLELGDSALYLCASSFPSGSILTDTQYFGPGTRLTVL.